These T cell receptor beta chains were read from a single sample in a study of blood T cell repertoires in COVID-19. Only in-frame clones appear in the TCRdb table, and some are missing; sequencing was by immunoSEQ multiplex PCR. The sample yields 120,000 to 150,000 clones, approximately 81% seen once. Sequences were obtained from peripheral blood. These receptors were obtained from a human donor in a cohort sampled during active COVID-19. Both conserved end residues are part of each CDR3. D genes are given only for firm matches. A row's size may be missing; if present it is once, few, many or a size class.

V	size	J	D	CDR3	DNA
TRBV7-8	NA	TRBJ1-2	NA	CASSLTLVGGAYGYTF	TGTGCCAGCAGCCTAACCCTCGTGGGGGGGGCCTATGGCTACACCTTC
TRBV4-1	NA	TRBJ2-6	TRBD1	CASSRSPWDSQRLGANVLTF	TGCGCCAGCAGCCGTTCCCCTTGGGACAGCCAAAGGCTGGGGGCCAACGTCCTGACTTTC
TRBV9	once	TRBJ2-3	NA	CASSVTGKLDTQYF	TGTGCCAGCAGCGTAACGGGGAAGCTGGATACGCAGTATTTT
TRBV5-4	once	TRBJ2-3	NA	CASSLAPDTQYF	TGTGCCAGCAGCTTGGCTCCAGATACGCAGTATTTT
TRBV20-1	NA	TRBJ1-6	NA	CSASRGENSPLHF	TGCAGTGCTAGTCGGGGGGAAAATTCACCCCTCCACTTT
TRBV2	NA	TRBJ1-2	TRBD1	CASSIRTGLGYGYTF	TGTGCCAGCAGTATACGGACAGGGTTGGGCTATGGCTACACCTTC
TRBV9	NA	TRBJ2-3	NA	CASSVHSDSATDTQYF	TGTGCCAGCAGCGTACACTCGGATAGCGCGACAGATACGCAGTATTTT
TRBV18	NA	TRBJ2-2	TRBD1	CASSPAGGAPGELFF	TGTGCCAGCTCACCGGCAGGGGGCGCCCCCGGGGAGCTGTTTTTT
TRBV6-4	once	TRBJ1-6	NA	CASSVTVKNSPLHF	TGTGCCAGCAGTGTGACAGTTAAGAATTCACCCCTCCACTTT
TRBV6-5	NA	TRBJ1-4	TRBD1	CASRPQGAVNEKLFF	TGTGCCAGCAGACCACAGGGGGCGGTTAATGAAAAACTGTTTTTT
TRBV5-5	NA	TRBJ2-7	NA	CASSSGHLGSYEQYF	TGTGCCAGCAGCTCGGGACATTTGGGCTCCTACGAGCAGTACTTC
TRBV28	NA	TRBJ2-7	NA	CASMAQTYEQYF	TGTGCCAGCATGGCACAGACCTACGAGCAGTACTTC
TRBV3-1/TRBV3-2	NA	TRBJ1-6	TRBD1	CASSREGASSYNSPLHF	TGTGCCAGCAGCCGTGAGGGGGCGAGCTCCTATAATTCACCCCTCCACTTT
TRBV7-2	NA	TRBJ2-5	TRBD1	CASSRDRERAKTQYF	TGTGCCAGCAGCCGGGACAGGGAAAGGGCTAAGACCCAGTACTTC
TRBV3-1/TRBV3-2	NA	TRBJ2-7	TRBD1	CASSHAGQGVYEQYF	TGTGCCAGCAGCCACGCGGGACAGGGTGTCTACGAGCAGTACTTC
TRBV2	NA	TRBJ2-7	TRBD1	CASSEAGGLNEQYF	TGTGCCAGCAGTGAGGCAGGGGGCTTGAACGAGCAGTACTTC
TRBV7-9	NA	TRBJ1-2	NA	CASSPRIREDYGYTF	TGTGCCAGCAGCCCTAGGATCAGGGAGGACTATGGCTACACCTTC
TRBV13	NA	TRBJ1-4	NA	CASSRRGTGEKLFF	TGTGCCAGCAGCCGCCGGGGTACGGGTGAAAAACTGTTTTTT
TRBV30	few	TRBJ1-6	NA	CAWSVGLPYNSPLHF	TGTGCCTGGAGTGTAGGACTCCCCTATAATTCACCCCTCCACTTT
TRBV7-3	NA	TRBJ2-3	NA	CASSLGVTDTQYF	TGTGCCAGCAGCCTAGGAGTCACAGATACGCAGTATTTT
TRBV19	NA	TRBJ1-5	TRBD1	CASAGDRGRDQPQHF	TGTGCCTCGGCGGGGGACAGGGGAAGAGATCAGCCCCAGCATTTT
TRBV7-8	many	TRBJ2-3	TRBD2	CASSTGLAMADTQYF	TGTGCCAGCAGCACGGGACTAGCGATGGCAGATACGCAGTATTTT
TRBV5-4	once	TRBJ2-1	TRBD2	CASSRPASGEYNEQFF	TGTGCCAGCAGCCGGCCGGCTAGCGGGGAGTACAATGAGCAGTTCTTC
TRBV7-2	NA	TRBJ2-1	TRBD2	CASSKLRGGNPNEQFF	TGTGCCAGCAGCAAGTTACGGGGGGGCAATCCCAATGAGCAGTTCTTC
TRBV5-8	many	TRBJ2-7	TRBD1	CASSFRQGAGEQYF	TGTGCCAGCAGCTTTCGACAGGGGGCGGGCGAGCAGTACTTC
TRBV6-5	NA	TRBJ1-2	NA	CASRSPPGYGYTF	TGTGCCAGCAGATCACCCCCCGGCTATGGCTACACCTTC
TRBV14	NA	TRBJ1-4	TRBD1	CASSHSQGAGNEKLFF	TGTGCCAGCAGCCACTCACAGGGGGCGGGTAATGAAAAACTGTTTTTT
TRBV7-2	NA	TRBJ2-3	NA	CASTHPTGPRGDTQYF	TGTGCCAGCACCCATCCGACTGGACCAAGGGGAGATACGCAGTATTTT
TRBV4-1	NA	TRBJ1-1	NA	CASSPGGRAFF	TGCGCCAGCAGCCCCGGGGGGCGAGCTTTCTTT
TRBV7-6	NA	TRBJ1-2	NA	CASSSRGGNYGYTF	TGTGCCAGCAGCTCCCGGGGGGGGAACTATGGCTACACCTTC
TRBV2	NA	TRBJ2-4	NA	CASKLTGPQNIQYF	TGTGCCAGCAAACTTACAGGGCCCCAAAACATTCAGTACTTC
TRBV7-8	NA	TRBJ2-5	NA	CASSSPRGAGETQYF	TGTGCCAGCAGCTCTCCCCGGGGGGCCGGAGAGACCCAGTACTTC
TRBV29-1	NA	TRBJ2-1	TRBD1	CSVEGTGGPYNEQFF	TGCAGCGTTGAAGGGACAGGGGGTCCCTACAATGAGCAGTTCTTC
TRBV2	NA	TRBJ2-1	TRBD2	CASRGTSGAYNEQFF	TGTGCCAGCAGGGGGACTAGCGGGGCCTACAATGAGCAGTTCTTC
TRBV28	NA	TRBJ1-2	NA	CASSLSAVNYGYTF	TGTGCCAGCAGTTTATCGGCGGTGAACTATGGCTACACCTTC
TRBV4-3	NA	TRBJ1-6	TRBD1	CASSQEGGYPGRSPLHF	TGCGCCAGCAGCCAAGAAGGGGGCTACCCGGGGCGATCACCCCTCCACTTT
TRBV19	NA	TRBJ1-2	TRBD1	CASSIGTGRGYTF	TGTGCCAGTAGTATAGGGACAGGGAGAGGCTACACCTTC
TRBV6-1	NA	TRBJ2-7	NA	CASSERALGDEQYF	TGTGCCAGCAGTGAGAGGGCCCTAGGCGACGAGCAGTACTTC
TRBV6-2/TRBV6-3	NA	TRBJ1-6	NA	CASSYFGSPLHF	TGTGCCAGCAGTTACTTCGGTTCACCCCTCCACTTT
TRBV6-5	NA	TRBJ2-5	NA	CASSYPSGVAETQYF	TGTGCCAGCAGTTACCCCTCTGGAGTCGCAGAGACCCAGTACTTC
TRBV5-5	NA	TRBJ1-1	NA	CASSLIAGGNTEAFF	TGTGCCAGCAGCTTGATTGCCGGGGGTAACACTGAAGCTTTCTTT
TRBV13	once	TRBJ1-2	TRBD1	CASSTQGTYGYTF	TGTGCCAGCAGCACACAGGGGACCTATGGCTACACCTTC
TRBV4-3	NA	TRBJ2-2	NA	CASSQSQGRTGELFF	TGCGCCAGCAGCCAGTCACAGGGGAGGACCGGGGAGCTGTTTTTT
TRBV19	NA	TRBJ2-7	NA	CASSIGSVAYEQYF	TGTGCCAGTAGTATAGGAAGTGTAGCCTACGAGCAGTACTTC
TRBV7-9	once	TRBJ1-1	TRBD1	CASSLDTGGRSEAFF	TGTGCCAGCAGCTTAGATACAGGGGGCAGGTCTGAAGCTTTCTTT
TRBV12-3/TRBV12-4	few	TRBJ2-2	NA	CASSLGGVGELFF	TGTGCCAGCAGTTTAGGGGGAGTCGGGGAGCTGTTTTTT
TRBV6-6	once	TRBJ1-1	TRBD1	CASSRPGTGSPEAFF	TGTGCCAGCAGTCGTCCCGGGACAGGGTCCCCTGAAGCTTTCTTT